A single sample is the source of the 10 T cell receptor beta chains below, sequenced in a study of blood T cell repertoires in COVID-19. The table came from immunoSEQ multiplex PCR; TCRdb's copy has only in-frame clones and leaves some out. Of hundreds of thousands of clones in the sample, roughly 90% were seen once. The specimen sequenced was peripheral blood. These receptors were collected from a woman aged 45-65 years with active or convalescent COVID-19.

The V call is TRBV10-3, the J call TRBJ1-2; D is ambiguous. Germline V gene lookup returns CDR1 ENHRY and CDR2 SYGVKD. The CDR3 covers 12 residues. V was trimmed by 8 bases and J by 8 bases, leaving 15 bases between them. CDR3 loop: CAISSALRGYTF. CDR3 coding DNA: TGTGCCATCTCGTCCGCTCTGCGGGGCTACACCTTC.

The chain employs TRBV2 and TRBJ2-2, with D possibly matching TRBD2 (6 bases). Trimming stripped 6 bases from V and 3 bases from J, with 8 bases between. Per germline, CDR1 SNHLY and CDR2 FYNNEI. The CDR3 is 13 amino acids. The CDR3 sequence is CASRGTHTGELFF. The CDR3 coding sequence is TGTGCCAGCAGAGGGACTCACACCGGGGAGCTGTTTTTT.

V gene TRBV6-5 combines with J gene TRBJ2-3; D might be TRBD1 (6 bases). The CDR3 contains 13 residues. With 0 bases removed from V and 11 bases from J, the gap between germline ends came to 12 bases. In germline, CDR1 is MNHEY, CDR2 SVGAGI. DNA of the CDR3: TGTGCCAGCAGTTACTCTGGACAGCTTGGGCAGTATTTT. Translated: CASSYSGQLGQYF.

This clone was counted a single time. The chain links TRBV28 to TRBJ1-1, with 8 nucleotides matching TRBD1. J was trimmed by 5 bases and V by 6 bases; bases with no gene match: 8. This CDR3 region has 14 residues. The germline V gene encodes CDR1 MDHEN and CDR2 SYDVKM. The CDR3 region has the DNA TGTGCCAGCAGCGAATGGACAGGGCGAACTGAAGCTTTCTTT. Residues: CASSEWTGRTEAFF.

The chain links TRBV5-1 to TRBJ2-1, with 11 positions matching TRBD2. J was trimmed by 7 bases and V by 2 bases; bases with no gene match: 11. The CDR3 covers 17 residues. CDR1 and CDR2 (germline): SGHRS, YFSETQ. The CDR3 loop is CASSFAIAGGSWNEQFF. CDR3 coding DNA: TGCGCCAGCAGCTTTGCCATAGCGGGAGGGTCCTGGAATGAGCAGTTCTTC. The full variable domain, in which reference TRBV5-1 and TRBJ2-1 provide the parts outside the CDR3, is KAGVTQTPRYLIKTRGQQVTLSCSPISGHRSVSWYQQTPGQGLQFLFEYFSETQRNKGNFPGRFSGRQFSNSRSEMNVSTLELGDSALYLCASSFAIAGGSWNEQFFGPGTRLTVL.

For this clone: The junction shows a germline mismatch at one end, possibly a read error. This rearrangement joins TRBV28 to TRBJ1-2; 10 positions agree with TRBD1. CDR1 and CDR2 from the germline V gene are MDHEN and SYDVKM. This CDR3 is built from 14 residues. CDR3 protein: CATSRDRGDYGYTF. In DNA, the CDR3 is TGTGCCACCAGTAGGGACAGGGGTGACTATGGCTACACCTTC.

CDR3 nucleotides: TGTGCCAGCAGCTTTGGCCAGGGACTGTACTTC. It translates to CASSFGQGLYF. This chain connects TRBV5-6 to TRBJ2-7; D perhaps matches TRBD2 (6 bases). This CDR3 region has 11 residues. Germline V gene sequence: CDR1 SGHDT, CDR2 YYEEEE. V was trimmed by 2 bases and J by 12 bases, leaving 12 bases between them.

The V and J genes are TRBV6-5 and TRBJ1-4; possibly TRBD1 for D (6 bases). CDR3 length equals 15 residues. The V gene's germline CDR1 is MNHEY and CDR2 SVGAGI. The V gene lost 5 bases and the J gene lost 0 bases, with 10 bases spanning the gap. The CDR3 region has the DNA TGTGCCAGCAGTCCAGGACAGACAACTAATGAAAAACTGTTTTTT. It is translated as CASSPGQTTNEKLFF.

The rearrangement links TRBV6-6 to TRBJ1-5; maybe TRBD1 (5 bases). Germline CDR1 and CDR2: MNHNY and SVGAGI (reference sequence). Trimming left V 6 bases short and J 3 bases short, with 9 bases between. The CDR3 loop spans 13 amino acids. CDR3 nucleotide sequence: TGTGCCAGCAGGTGGGGCCCCAATCAGCCCCAGCATTTT. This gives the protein CASRWGPNQPQHF.

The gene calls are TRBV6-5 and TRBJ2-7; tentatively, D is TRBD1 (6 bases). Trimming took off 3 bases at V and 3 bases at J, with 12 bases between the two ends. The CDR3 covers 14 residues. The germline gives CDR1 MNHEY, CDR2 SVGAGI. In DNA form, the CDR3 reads TGTGCCAGCAGTTATAGTGGACAGTACTACGAGCAGTACTTC. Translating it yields CASSYSGQYYEQYF.